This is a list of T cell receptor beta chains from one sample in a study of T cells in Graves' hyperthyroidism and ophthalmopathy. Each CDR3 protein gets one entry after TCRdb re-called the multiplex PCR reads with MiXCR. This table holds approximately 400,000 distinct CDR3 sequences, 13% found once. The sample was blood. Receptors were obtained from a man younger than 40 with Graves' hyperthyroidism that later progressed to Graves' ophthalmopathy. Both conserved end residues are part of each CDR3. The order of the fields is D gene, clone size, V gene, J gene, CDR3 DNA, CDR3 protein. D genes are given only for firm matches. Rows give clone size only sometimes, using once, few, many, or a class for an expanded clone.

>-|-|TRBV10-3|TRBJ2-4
TGTGCCATCAGCCCGGAACAAAACATTCAGTACTTC
CAISPEQNIQYF
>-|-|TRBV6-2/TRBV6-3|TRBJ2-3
TGTGCCAGCAGCGATCTAGCAGGGGATACGCAGTATTTT
CASSDLAGDTQYF
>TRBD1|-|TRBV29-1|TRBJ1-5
TGCAGCGTTGAAGTGGGACAGCATCAGCCCCAGCATTTT
CSVEVGQHQPQHF
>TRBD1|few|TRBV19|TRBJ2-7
TGTGCCAGTAGTACAGGGACAGACCAGATTGGCGAGCAGTACTTC
CASSTGTDQIGEQYF
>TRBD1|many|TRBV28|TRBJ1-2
TGTGCCAGCAACCGACAGGGTGAAGGGCATGGCTACACCTTC
CASNRQGEGHGYTF
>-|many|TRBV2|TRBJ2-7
TGTGCCAGCAGTCCCCAGCTACAGAGGACCTACGAGCAGTACTTC
CASSPQLQRTYEQYF
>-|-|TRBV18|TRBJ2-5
TGTGCCAGCTCACCGGGGCAGGGGTCCCTTCAAGAGACCCAGTACTTC
CASSPGQGSLQETQYF
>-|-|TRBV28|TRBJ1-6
TGTGCCAACAGTCCTCGGACGTCTACACGGGGATATAATTCACCCCTCCACTTT
CANSPRTSTRGYNSPLHF
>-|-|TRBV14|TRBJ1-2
TGTGCCAGCACCCCGGGGTTGGGGTATGGCTACACCTTC
CASTPGLGYGYTF
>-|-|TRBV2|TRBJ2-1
TGTGCCAGCAGTGATGAAGGCCCGGAGGGGGATGAGCAGTTCTTC
CASSDEGPEGDEQFF
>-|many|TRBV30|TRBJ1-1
TGTGCCTGGAGTCGAGACTGGGAAGCTTTCTTT
CAWSRDWEAFF
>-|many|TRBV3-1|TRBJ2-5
TGTGCCAGCAGCCCCGAGACCGACAGCGAGACCCAGTACTTC
CASSPETDSETQYF
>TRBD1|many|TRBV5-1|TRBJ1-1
TGCGCCAGCAGCCAGGGGGCGCAGAATACTGAAGCTTTCTTT
CASSQGAQNTEAFF
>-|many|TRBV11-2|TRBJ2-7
TGTGCCAGCAGCTTAGCTCCAGGACTCTACGAGCAGTACTTC
CASSLAPGLYEQYF
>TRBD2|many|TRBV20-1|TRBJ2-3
TGCAGTGCTAGTGGAGGGAGGGGACTAGTAACAGATACGCAGTATTTT
CSASGGRGLVTDTQYF
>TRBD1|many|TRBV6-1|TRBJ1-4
TGTGCCAGCAGAGTCCCCGGGACAGGCAATGAAAAACTGTTTTTT
CASRVPGTGNEKLFF
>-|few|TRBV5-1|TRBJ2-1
TGCGCCAGCAGCCAATGGACAGCCTACAATGAGCAGTTCTTC
CASSQWTAYNEQFF
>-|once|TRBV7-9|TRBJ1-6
TGTGCCAGCAGCCCCCGACTTAATTCACCCCTCCACTTT
CASSPRLNSPLHF
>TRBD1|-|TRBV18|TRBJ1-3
TGTGCCAGCTCACACCCTAGGACAGGCCTCTCTGGAAACACCATATATTTT
CASSHPRTGLSGNTIYF
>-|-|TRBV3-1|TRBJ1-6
TGTGCCAGCAGCCAAGGGTTGGACCCTTTACTTAATTCACCCCTCCACTTT
CASSQGLDPLLNSPLHF
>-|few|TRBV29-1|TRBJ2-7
TGCAGCGTTAATACTAGAGACTACGAGCAGTACTTC
CSVNTRDYEQYF
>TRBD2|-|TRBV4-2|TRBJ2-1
TGTGCCAGCAGCCACCTACTAGCGTCGGAAGAGCAGTTCTTC
CASSHLLASEEQFF
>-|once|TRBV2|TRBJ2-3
TGTGCCAACGGTGCGGGGCCCCCAGATACGCAGTATTTT
CANGAGPPDTQYF
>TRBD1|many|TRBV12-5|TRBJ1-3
TGTGCTAGTGGTTTGGTAGGACAGGGGGTAGGAAACACCATATATTTT
CASGLVGQGVGNTIYF
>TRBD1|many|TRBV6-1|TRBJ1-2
TGTGCCAGCAGTCCCAGACAGGGGAATCAGTATGGCTACACCTTC
CASSPRQGNQYGYTF
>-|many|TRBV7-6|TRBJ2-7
TGTGCCAGCAGCTTAGACGCGGGTGAGCTCTACGAGCAGTACTTC
CASSLDAGELYEQYF
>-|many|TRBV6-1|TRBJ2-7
TGTGCCAGCAGTGAAGCGCGGGCAGGGATAATCTACGAGCAGTACTTC
CASSEARAGIIYEQYF
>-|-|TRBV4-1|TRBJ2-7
TGCGCCAGCAGCCAAGGGACAACTACCTACGAGCAGTACTTC
CASSQGTTTYEQYF
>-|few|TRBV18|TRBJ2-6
TGTGCCAGCTCACCATATTTTGTCGGGGCCAACGTCCTGACTTTC
CASSPYFVGANVLTF
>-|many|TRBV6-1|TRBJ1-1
TGTGCCAGCAAAAGCCGGGGGACTGAAGCTTTCTTT
CASKSRGTEAFF
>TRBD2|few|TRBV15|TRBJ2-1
TGTGCCACCAGCAGAGCGGGGGGGTACAATGAGCAGTTCTTC
CATSRAGGYNEQFF
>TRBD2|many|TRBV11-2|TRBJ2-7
TGTGCCAGCAGCGAGACTAGCGGGGGGCCCTACGAGCAGTACTTC
CASSETSGGPYEQYF
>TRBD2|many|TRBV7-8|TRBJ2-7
TGTGCCAGCAGCTTAGTCCGTCTAGGACTAGCGGGTCCATCCTACGAGCAGTACTTC
CASSLVRLGLAGPSYEQYF
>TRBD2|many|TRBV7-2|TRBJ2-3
TGTGCCAGCAGCTTCGTAGCGGGGCCTAGCACAGATACGCAGTATTTT
CASSFVAGPSTDTQYF
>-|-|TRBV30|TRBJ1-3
TGTGCCTGGAGGGGGAGTGAGGGTGGAAACACCATATATTTT
CAWRGSEGGNTIYF
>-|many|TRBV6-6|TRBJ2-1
TGTGCCAGCAGTTACTCATGGGGGGGCGAATGGAATGAGCAGTTCTTC
CASSYSWGGEWNEQFF
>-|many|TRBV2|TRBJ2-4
TGTGCCAGCAGTCAAGACAGAGCCAAAAACATTCAGTACTTC
CASSQDRAKNIQYF
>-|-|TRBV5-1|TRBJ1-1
TGCGCCAGCAGCTTATCCCTGACAGGGAACACTGAAGCTTTCTTT
CASSLSLTGNTEAFF
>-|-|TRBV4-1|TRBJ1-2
TGCGCCAGCAGCCACCGTTGGGTCGCCTATGGCTACACCTTC
CASSHRWVAYGYTF
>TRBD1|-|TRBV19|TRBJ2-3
TGTGCCAGTAGTATCGGGACAGGCACAGATACGCAGTATTTT
CASSIGTGTDTQYF